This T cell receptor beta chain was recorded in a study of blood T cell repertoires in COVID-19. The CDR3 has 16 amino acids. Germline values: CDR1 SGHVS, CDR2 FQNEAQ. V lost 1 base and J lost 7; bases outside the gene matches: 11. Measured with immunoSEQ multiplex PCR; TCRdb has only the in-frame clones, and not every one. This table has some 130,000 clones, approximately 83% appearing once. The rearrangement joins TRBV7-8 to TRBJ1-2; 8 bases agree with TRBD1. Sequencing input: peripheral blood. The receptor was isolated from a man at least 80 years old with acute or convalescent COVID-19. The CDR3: CASSLEAGGAGFGYTF. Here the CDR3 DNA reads TGTGCCAGCAGCTTAGAGGCAGGGGGCGCGGGGTTTGGCTACACCTTC. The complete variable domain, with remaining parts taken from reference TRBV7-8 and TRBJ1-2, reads GAGVSQSPRYKVAKRGQDVALRCDPISGHVSLFWYQQALGQGPEFLTYFQNEAQLDKSGLPSDRFFAERPEGSVSTLKIQRTQQEDSAVYLCASSLEAGGAGFGYTFGSGTRLTVV.